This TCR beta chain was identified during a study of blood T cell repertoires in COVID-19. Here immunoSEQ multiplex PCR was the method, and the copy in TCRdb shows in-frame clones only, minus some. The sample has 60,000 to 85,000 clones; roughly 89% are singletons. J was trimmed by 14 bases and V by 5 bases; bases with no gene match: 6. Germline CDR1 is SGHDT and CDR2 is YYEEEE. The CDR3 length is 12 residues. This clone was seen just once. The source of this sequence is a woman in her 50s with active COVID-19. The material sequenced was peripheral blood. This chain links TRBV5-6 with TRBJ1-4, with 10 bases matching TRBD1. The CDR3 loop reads CASSRQGAVLFF. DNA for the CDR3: TGTGCCAGCAGTCGACAGGGGGCAGTTCTGTTTTTT.